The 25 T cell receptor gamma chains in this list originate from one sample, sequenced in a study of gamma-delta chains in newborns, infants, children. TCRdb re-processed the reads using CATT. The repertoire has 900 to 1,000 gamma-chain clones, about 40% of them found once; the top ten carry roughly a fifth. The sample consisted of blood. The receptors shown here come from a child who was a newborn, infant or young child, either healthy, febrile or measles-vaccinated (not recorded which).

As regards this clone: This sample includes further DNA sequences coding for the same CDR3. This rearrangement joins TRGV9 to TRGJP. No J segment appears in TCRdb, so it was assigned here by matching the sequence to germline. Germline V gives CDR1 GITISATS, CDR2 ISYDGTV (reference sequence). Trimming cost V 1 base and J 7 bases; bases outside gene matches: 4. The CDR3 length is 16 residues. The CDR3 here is CALWEVLELGKKIKVF. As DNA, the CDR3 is TGTGCCTTGTGGGAGGTTTTGGAGTTGGGCAAAAAAATCAAGGTATTT.

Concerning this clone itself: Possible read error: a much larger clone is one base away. This chain's CDR3 is CATWDGLYKKLF. In DNA, the CDR3 is TGTGCCACCTGGGATGGACTCTATAAGAAACTCTTT. This rearrangement joins TRGV4 to TRGJ1 or TRGJ2. Here the J gene was assigned by germline matching of the DNA, as TCRdb has none. CDR3 length: 12 amino acids. V lost 1 base, J lost 7 bases, and 4 bases stayed unmatched. Germline V CDR1 and CDR2: EGSTGY, YDSYTSSV.

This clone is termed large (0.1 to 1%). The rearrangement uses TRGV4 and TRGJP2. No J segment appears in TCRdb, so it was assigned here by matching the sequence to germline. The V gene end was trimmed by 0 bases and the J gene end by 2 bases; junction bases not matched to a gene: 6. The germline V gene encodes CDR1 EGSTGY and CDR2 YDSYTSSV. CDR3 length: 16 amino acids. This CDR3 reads CATWDGPPSSDWIKTF. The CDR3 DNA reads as TGTGCCACCTGGGATGGGCCCCCGAGTAGTGATTGGATCAAGACGTTT.

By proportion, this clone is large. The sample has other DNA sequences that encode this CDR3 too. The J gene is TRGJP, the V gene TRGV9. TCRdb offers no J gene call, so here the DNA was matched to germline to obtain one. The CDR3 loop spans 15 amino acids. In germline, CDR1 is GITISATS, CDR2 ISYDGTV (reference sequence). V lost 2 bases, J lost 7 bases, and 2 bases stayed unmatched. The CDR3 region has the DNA TGTGCCTTGTGGGAGGGGGAGTTGGGCAAAAAAATCAAGGTATTT. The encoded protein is CALWEGELGKKIKVF.

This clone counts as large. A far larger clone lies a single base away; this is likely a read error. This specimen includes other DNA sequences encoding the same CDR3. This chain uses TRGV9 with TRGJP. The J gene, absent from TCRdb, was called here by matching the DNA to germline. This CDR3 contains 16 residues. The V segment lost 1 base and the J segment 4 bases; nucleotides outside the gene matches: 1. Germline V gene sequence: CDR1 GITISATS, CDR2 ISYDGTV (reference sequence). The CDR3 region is CALWEVQELGKKIKVF. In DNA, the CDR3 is TGTGCCTTGTGGGAGGTCCAAGAGTTGGGCAAAAAAATCAAGGTATTT.

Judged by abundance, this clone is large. The CDR3 nucleotides are TGTGCCACCTGGGATGGGTCTTGGTTCAAGATATTT. Its protein is CATWDGSWFKIF. The J gene is TRGJP1, the V gene TRGV4. The CDR3 has 12 residues. Germline V lookup: CDR1 EGSTGY, CDR2 YDSYTSSV. V lost 0 bases to trimming and J lost 10 bases; unmatched junction nucleotides: 2.

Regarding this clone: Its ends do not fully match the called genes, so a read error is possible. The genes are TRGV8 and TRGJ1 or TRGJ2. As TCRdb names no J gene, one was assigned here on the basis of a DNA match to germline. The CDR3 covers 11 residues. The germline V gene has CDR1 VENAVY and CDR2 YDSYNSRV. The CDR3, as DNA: TGTGCCGCCTGGGATATCTATAAGAAACTCTTT. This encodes CAAWDIYKKLF.

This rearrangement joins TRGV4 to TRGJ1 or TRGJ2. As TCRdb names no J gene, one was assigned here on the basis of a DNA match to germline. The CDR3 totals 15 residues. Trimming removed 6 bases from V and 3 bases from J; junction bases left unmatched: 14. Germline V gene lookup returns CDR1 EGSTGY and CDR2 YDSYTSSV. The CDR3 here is CATWMGKVGYYKKLF. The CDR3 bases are TGTGCCACCTGGATGGGCAAAGTTGGTTATTATAAGAAACTCTTT.

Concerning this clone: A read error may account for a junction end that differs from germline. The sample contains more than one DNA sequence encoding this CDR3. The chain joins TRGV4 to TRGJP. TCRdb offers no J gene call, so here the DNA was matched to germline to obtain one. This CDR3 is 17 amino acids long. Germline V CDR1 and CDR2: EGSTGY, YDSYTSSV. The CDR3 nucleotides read TGCGCCACCTGGGGTCTCAGGGGAGAGTTGGGCAAAAAAATCAAGGTATTT. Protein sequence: CATWGLRGELGKKIKVF.

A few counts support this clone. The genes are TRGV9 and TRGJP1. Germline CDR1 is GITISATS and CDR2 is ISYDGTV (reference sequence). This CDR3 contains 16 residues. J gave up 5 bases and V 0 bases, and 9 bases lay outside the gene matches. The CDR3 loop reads CALWEVRGVTGWFKIF. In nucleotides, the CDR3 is TGTGCCTTGTGGGAGGTGCGAGGGGTAACTGGTTGGTTCAAGATATTT.

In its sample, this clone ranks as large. The CDR3 is CATWDGTHYYKKLF. The CDR3, as DNA: TGTGCCACCTGGGATGGGACCCATTATTATAAGAAACTCTTT. The rearrangement joins TRGV4 to TRGJ1 or TRGJ2. No J segment appears in TCRdb, so it was assigned here by matching the sequence to germline. This CDR3 is 14 amino acids long. The V and J ends lost 0 bases and 2 bases, in that order; junction bases with no gene match: 4. From germline, CDR1 is EGSTGY and CDR2 YDSYTSSV.

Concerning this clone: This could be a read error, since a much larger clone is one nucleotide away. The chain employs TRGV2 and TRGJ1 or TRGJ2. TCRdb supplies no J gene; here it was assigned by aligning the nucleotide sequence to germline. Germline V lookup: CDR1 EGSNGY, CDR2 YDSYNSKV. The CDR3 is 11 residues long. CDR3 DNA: TGTGCCGCCTGGGACGAATATAAGAAACTCTTT. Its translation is CAAWDEYKKLF.

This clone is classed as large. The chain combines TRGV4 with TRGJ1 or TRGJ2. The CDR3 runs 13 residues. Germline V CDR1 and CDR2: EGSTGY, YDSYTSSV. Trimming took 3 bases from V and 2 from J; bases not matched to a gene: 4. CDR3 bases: TGTGCCACCTGGGATAAGGATTATTATAAGAAACTCTTT. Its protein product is CATWDKDYYKKLF.

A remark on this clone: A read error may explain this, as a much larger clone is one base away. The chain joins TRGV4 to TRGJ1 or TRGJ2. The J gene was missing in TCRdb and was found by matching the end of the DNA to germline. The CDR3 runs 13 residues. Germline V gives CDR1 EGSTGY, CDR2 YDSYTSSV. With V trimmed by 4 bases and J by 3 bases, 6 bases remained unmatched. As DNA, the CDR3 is TGTGCCACCTGGGAGGGCCCTTATTATAAGAAACTCTTT. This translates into CATWEGPYYKKLF.

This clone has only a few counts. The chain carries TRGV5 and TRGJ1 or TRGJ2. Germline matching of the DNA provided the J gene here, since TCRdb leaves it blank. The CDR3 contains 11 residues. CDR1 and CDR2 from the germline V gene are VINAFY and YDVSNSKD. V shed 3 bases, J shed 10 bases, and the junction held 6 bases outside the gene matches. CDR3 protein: CATWDRDKKLF. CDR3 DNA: TGTGCCACCTGGGACCGAGACAAGAAACTCTTT.

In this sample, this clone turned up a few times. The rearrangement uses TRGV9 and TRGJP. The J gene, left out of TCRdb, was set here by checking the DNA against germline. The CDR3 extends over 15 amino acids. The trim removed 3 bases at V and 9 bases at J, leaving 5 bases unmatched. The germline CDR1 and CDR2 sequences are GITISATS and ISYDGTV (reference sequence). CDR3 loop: CALWELVLGKKIKVF. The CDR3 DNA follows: TGTGCCTTGTGGGAGTTGGTGTTGGGCAAAAAAATCAAGGTATTT.

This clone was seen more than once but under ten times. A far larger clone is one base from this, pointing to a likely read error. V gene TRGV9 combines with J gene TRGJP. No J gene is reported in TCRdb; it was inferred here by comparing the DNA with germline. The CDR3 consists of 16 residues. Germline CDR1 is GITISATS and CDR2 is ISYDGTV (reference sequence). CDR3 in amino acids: CALWEVQGLGKKIKVF. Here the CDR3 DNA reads TGTGCCTTGTGGGAGGTGCAAGGGTTGGGCAAAAAAATCAAGGTATTT.

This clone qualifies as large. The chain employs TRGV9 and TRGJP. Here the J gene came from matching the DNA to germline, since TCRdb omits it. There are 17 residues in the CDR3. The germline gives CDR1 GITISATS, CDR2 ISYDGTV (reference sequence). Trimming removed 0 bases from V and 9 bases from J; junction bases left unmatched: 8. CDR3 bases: TGTGCCTTGTGGGAGGTGACCGCAGGGTTGGGCAAAAAAATCAAGGTATTT. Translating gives CALWEVTAGLGKKIKVF.

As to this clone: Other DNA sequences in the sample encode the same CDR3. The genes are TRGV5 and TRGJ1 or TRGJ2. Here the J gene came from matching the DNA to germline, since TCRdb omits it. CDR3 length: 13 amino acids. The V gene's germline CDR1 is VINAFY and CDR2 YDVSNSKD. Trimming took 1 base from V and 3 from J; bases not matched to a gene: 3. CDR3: CATWDSLYYKKLF. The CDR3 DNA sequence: TGTGCCACCTGGGACAGTCTTTATTATAAGAAACTCTTT.

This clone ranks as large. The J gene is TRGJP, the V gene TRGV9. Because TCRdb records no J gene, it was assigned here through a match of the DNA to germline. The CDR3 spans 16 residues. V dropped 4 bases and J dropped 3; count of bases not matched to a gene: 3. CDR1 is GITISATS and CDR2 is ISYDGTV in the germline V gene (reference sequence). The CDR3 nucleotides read TGTGCCTTGTGGGACCCGCAAGAGTTGGGCAAAAAAATCAAGGTATTT. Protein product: CALWDPQELGKKIKVF.

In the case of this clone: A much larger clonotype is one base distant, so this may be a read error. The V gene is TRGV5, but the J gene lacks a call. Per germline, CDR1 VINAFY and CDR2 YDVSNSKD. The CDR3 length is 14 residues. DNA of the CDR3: TGTGCCACCTGGGACAGGCCTCATTATTATAAGGAACTCTTT. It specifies CATWDRPHYYKELF.

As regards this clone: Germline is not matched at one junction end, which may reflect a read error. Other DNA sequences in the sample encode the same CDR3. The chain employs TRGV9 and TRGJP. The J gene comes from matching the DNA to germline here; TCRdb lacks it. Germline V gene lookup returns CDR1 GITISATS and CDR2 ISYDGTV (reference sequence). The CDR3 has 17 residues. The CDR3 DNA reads TGCGCCTTGTGGGAGGTTAAAGCTAAGTTGGGCAAAAAAATCAAGGTATTT. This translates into CALWEVKAKLGKKIKVF.

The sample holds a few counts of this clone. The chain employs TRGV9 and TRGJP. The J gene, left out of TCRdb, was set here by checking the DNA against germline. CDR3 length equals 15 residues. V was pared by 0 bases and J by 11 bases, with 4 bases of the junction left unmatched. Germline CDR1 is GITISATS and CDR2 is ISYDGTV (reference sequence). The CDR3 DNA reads TGTGCCTTGTGGGAGGTGCTGATGGGCAAAAAAATCAAGGTATTT. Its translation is CALWEVLMGKKIKVF.

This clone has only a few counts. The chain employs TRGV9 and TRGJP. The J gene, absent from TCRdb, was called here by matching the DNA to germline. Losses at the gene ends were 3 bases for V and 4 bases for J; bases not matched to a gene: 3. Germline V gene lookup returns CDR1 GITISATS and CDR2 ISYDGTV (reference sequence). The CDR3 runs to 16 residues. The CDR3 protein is CALWEPQELGKKIKVF. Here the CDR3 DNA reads TGTGCCTTGTGGGAGCCCCAAGAGTTGGGCAAAAAAATCAAGGTATTT.

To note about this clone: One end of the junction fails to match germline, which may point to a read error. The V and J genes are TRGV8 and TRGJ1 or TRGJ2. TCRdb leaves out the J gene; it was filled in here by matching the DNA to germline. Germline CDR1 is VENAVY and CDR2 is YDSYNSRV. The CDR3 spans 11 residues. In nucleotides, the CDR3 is TGTGCCACCGGGGATACCAATGAGAAACTCTTT. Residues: CATGDTNEKLF.